This paragraph covers one TCR beta chain sequence. What it binds is not known. The TCR beta cDNA libraries contained unique molecular identifiers. With about 0.95 to 11 million T cells as the source, 450,000 to 600,000 cDNA molecules resulted. One entry per CDR3 protein, called by TCRdb with MiXCR from the PCR reads. The sample has 820,000 or so distinct CDR3 sequences; under 70% are singletons. CDR1 and CDR2 (germline): SGHRS, YFSETQ. Trimming stripped 2 bases from V and 10 bases from J, with 15 bases between. The CDR3 length is 13 residues. This record belongs to a study of post-analysis software for immune sequencing data. Findings and caveats of the study: F measure clustering grouped samples strongly by preparation batch. When compared against controls, multiple sclerosis patients showed significantly lower normalized Chao1 diversity. Comparison of patients with controls showed five TRBV segments more frequent in patients, TRBV5-6, TRBV5-1 and TRBV20-1 among them.

The chain has TRBV5-1 and TRBJ1-1; no reliable D call. Sequencing was performed on blood. The TCR sequence derives from a girl under 18 with multiple sclerosis. CDR3 sequence: CASSFTLEDPAFF. The DNA for the CDR3 is TGCGCCAGCAGCTTTACACTTGAGGATCCAGCTTTCTTT.